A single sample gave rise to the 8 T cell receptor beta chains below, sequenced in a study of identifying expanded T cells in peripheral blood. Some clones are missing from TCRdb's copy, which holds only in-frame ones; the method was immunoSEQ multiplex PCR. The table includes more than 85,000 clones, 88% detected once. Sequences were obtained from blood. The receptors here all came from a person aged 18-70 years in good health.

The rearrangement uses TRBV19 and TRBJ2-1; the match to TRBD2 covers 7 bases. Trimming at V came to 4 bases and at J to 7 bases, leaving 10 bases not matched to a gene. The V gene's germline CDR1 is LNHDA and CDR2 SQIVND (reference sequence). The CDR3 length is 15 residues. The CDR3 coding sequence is TGTGCCAGTAGTAGGGAGGGAACCATGAAGAATGAGCAGTTCTTC. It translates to CASSREGTMKNEQFF.

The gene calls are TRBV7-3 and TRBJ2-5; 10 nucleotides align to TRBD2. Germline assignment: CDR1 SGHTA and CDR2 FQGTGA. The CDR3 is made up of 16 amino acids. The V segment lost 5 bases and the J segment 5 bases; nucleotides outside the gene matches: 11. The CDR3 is CASSQTAGGPGETQYF. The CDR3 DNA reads TGTGCCAGCAGCCAGACAGCGGGAGGGCCGGGGGAGACCCAGTACTTC.

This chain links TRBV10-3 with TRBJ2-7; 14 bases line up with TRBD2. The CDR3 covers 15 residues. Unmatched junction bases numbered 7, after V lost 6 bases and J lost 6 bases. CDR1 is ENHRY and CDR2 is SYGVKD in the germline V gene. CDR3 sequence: CAIRTGLAGVSEQYF. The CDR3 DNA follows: TGTGCCATCAGAACGGGACTAGCGGGAGTAAGCGAGCAGTACTTC.

This chain's CDR3 is CASSETGQGARETQYF. The CDR3 DNA follows: TGTGCCAGCAGCGAAACGGGACAGGGGGCTCGGGAGACCCAGTACTTC. The chain joins TRBV5-6 to TRBJ2-5, with 12 bases lining up with TRBD1. CDR3 length equals 16 residues. From germline, CDR1 is SGHDT and CDR2 YYEEEE. After removal of 4 bases from V and 5 bases from J, the junction contained 9 bases not matched to a gene.

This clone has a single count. The CDR3 loop is CASSRDRPPETQYF. CDR3 in DNA: TGTGCCAGCAGTAGAGACAGGCCCCCGGAGACCCAGTACTTC. The chain combines TRBV2 with TRBJ2-5, with D perhaps TRBD1 (6 bases). CDR3 length: 14 residues. Trimming took off 5 bases at V and 5 bases at J, with 15 bases between the two ends. The germline gives CDR1 SNHLY, CDR2 FYNNEI.

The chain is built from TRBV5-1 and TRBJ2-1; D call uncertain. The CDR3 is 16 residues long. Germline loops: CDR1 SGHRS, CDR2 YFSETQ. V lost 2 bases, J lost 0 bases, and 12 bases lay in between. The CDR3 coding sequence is TGCGCCAGCAGCTTTGGGCAGGTGAGCTCCTACAATGAGCAGTTCTTC. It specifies CASSFGQVSSYNEQFF. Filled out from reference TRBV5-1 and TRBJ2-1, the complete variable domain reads KAGVTQTPRYLIKTRGQQVTLSCSPISGHRSVSWYQQTPGQGLQFLFEYFSETQRNKGNFPGRFSGRQFSNSRSEMNVSTLELGDSALYLCASSFGQVSSYNEQFFGPGTRLTVL.

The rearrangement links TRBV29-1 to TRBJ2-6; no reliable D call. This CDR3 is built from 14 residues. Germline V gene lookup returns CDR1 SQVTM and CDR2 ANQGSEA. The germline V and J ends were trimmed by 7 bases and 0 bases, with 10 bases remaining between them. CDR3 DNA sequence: TGCAGCGCCTCAGTGAGCTCTGGGGCCAACGTCCTGACTTTC. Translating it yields CSASVSSGANVLTF.

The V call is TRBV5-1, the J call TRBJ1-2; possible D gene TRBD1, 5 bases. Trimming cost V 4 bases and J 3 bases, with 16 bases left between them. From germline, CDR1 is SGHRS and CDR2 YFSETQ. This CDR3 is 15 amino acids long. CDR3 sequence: CASSPGPSEDYGYTF. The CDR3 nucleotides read TGCGCCAGCAGCCCGGGGCCCTCTGAAGACTATGGCTACACCTTC.